A single sample is the source of the 4 T cell receptor beta chains below, sequenced in a study. TCRdb analysed the 5' RACE reads with MiXCR anew, one entry per CDR3 protein. The sample yields roughly 50,000 distinct CDR3 sequences, 15% to 20% seen once. The specimen was naive CD4+ T cells sorted from blood. This sample's subset: naive CD4+ T cells, CD4+CD45RA+CD25-. These receptor sequences come from a female donor with breast cancer.

This clonotype was detected many times. This chain connects TRBV5-1 to TRBJ2-5; D may match TRBD1 or TRBD2 (5 bases each). CDR1 SGHRS and CDR2 YFSETQ come from the germline V gene. The CDR3 runs to 15 residues. Trimming shortened V by 3 bases and J by 5 bases, and 17 bases separated the two germline ends. CDR3 amino acids: CASSSGASTLETQYF. The CDR3, as DNA: TGCGCCAGCAGCTCCGGGGCCTCGACATTGGAGACCCAGTACTTC.

This clonotype was recorded a few times. This chain links TRBV5-1 with TRBJ2-3; D perhaps matches TRBD1 (6 bases). V dropped 0 bases and J dropped 4 bases, with 9 bases sitting between them. The germline V gene has CDR1 SGHRS and CDR2 YFSETQ. The length of the CDR3 is 14 residues. CDR3 protein: CASSLAAGADTQYF. The DNA of the CDR3 is TGCGCCAGCAGCTTGGCCGCAGGGGCAGATACGCAGTATTTT.

The chain joins TRBV12-3 or TRBV12-4 to TRBJ2-4, with 7 bases fitting TRBD2. The CDR3 extends over 15 amino acids. V lost 3 bases to trimming and J lost 3 bases; unmatched junction nucleotides: 5. The CDR3 nucleotides are TGTGCCAGCAGTTTTCTCGGGGAGGGCAAAAACATTCAGTACTTC. Amino acid sequence: CASSFLGEGKNIQYF.

The chain carries TRBV7-9 and TRBJ2-3; the match to TRBD1 covers 8 bases. The CDR3 runs to 15 residues. Per the germline V gene, CDR1 is SEHNR and CDR2 is FQNEAQ (reference sequence). The ends lost 6 bases at V and 0 bases at J; junction bases unmatched: 5. The CDR3: CASRKTGASTDTQYF. CDR3 bases: TGTGCCAGCAGAAAGACAGGGGCAAGCACAGATACGCAGTATTTT.